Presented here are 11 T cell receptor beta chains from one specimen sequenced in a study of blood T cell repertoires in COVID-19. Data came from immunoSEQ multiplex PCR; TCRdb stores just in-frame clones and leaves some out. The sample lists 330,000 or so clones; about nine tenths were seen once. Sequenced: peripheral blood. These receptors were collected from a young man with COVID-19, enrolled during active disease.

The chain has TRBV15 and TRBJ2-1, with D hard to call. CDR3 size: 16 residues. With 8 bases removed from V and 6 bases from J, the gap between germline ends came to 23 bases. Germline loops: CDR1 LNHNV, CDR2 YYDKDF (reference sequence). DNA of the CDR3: TGTGCCACCCCCACCGCCCCCCTAAGAGAGGTCAATGAGCAGTTCTTC. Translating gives CATPTAPLREVNEQFF. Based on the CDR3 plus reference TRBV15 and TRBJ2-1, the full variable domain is DAMVIQNPRYQVTQFGKPVTLSCSQTLNHNVMYWYQQKSSQAPKLLFHYYDKDFNNEADTPDNFQSRRPNTSFCFLDIRSPGLGDTAMYLCATPTAPLREVNEQFFGPGTRLTVL.

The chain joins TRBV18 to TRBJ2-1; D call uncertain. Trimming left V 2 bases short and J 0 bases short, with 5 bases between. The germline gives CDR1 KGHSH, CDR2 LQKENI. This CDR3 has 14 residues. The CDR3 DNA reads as TGTGCCAGCTCACCATTAAACTCCTACAATGAGCAGTTCTTC. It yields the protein CASSPLNSYNEQFF.

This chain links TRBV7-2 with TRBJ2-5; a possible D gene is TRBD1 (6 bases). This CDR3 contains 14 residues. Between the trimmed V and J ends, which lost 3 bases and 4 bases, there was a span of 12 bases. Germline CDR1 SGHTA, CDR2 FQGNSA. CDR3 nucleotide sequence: TGTGCCAGCAGCTTTTCTAGGGGGACAGAGACCCAGTACTTC. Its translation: CASSFSRGTETQYF.

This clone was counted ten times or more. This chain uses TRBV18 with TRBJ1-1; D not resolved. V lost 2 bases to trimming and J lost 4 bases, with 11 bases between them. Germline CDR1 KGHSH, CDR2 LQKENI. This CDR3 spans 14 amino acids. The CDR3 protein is CASSPIVVGTEAFF. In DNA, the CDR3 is TGTGCCAGCTCACCAATAGTGGTTGGCACTGAAGCTTTCTTT. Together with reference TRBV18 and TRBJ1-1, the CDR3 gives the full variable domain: NAGVMQNPRHLVRRRGQEARLRCSPMKGHSHVYWYRQLPEEGLKFMVYLQKENIIDESGMPKERFSAEFPKEGPSILRIQQVVRGDSAAYFCASSPIVVGTEAFFGQGTRLTVV.

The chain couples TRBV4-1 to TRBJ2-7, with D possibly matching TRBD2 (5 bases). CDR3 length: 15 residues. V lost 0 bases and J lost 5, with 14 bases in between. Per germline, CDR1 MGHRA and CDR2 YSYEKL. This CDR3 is CASSQDARATHEQYF. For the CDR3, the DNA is TGCGCCAGCAGCCAAGATGCGAGGGCCACCCACGAGCAGTACTTC.

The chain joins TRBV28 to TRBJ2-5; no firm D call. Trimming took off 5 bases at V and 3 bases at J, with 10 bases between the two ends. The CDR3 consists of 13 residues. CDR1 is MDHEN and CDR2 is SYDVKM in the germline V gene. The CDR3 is CASSRTKEETQYF. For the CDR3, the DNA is TGTGCCAGCAGTCGTACTAAGGAAGAGACCCAGTACTTC.

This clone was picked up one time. CDR3 protein: CASSYPLAGVYNEQFF. CDR3 nucleotides: TGTGCCAGCAGTTACCCACTAGCGGGGGTATACAATGAGCAGTTCTTC. The J gene is TRBJ2-1, the V gene TRBV6-2 or TRBV6-3; TRBD2 agrees at 11 bases. CDR1 and CDR2 (germline): MNHEY, SVGEGT. The CDR3 loop spans 16 amino acids. V shed 2 bases and J 4 bases; nucleotides not matched to a gene: 4.

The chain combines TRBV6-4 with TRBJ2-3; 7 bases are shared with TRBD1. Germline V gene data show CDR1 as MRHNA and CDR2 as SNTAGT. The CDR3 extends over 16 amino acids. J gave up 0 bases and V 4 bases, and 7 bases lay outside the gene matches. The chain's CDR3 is CASSATGDGSTDTQYF. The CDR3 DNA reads TGTGCCAGCAGTGCTACAGGGGACGGAAGCACAGATACGCAGTATTTT.

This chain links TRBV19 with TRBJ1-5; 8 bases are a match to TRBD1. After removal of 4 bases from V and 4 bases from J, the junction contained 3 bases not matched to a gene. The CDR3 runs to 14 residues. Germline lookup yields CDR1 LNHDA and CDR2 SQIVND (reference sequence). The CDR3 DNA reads TGTGCCAGTAGTACCACAGGGGGAAATCAGCCCCAGCATTTT. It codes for CASSTTGGNQPQHF.

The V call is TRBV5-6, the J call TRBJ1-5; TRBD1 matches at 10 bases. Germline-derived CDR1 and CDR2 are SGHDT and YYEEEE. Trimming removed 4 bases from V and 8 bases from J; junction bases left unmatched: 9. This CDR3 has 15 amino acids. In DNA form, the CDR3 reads TGTGCCAGCAGCATGTTGGACAGGGGGAGAGAGCCCCAGCATTTT. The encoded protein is CASSMLDRGREPQHF.

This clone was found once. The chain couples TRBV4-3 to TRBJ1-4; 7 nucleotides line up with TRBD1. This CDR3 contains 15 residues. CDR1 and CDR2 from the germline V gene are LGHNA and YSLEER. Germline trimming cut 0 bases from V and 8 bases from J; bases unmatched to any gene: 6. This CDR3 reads CASSQEGGAWEKLFF. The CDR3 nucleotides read TGCGCCAGCAGCCAAGAAGGGGGCGCTTGGGAAAAACTGTTTTTT.